The clone carrying this TCR beta chain was found many times. No antigen is known for it. This sample is drawn from a study of identical twins. Overall study findings and caveats: Recombination models fit unrelated individuals' TCR alpha sharing but underestimated twins'.

CDR1 is LGHDT, CDR2 YNNKEL, per germline (reference sequence). V was shortened by 1 base and J by 2 bases, with 8 bases between the two germline ends. The CDR3 has 14 amino acids. Template switching supplied a universal primer site; unique molecular identifiers were carried on the cDNA. TCRdb passed the 5' RACE reads through MiXCR, listing each CDR3 protein once. The sample records 1.5 million to 2 million distinct CDR3 sequences, more than 30% being singletons. The chain links TRBV3-1 to TRBJ2-5; D remains unclear. The TCR sequence derives from a newborn girl in good health. The sequenced sample consisted of cord blood. CDR3: CASSQVNVQETQYF. In DNA form, the CDR3 reads TGTGCCAGCAGCCAAGTAAACGTTCAAGAGACCCAGTACTTC.